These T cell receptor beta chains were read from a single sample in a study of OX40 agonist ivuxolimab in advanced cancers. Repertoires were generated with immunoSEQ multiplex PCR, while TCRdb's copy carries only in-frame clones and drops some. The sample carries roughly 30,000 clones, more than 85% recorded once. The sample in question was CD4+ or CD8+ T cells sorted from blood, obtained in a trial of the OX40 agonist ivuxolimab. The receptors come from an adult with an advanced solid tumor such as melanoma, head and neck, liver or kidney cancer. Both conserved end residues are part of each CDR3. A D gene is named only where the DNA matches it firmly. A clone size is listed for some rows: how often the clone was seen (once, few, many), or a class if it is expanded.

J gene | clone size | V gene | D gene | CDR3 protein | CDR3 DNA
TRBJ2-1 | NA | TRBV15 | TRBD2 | CATSRDRAGGDEQFF | TGTGCCACCAGCAGAGACAGGGCGGGGGGCGATGAGCAGTTCTTC
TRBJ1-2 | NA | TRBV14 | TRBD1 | CASSQFRGRDGYTF | TGTGCCAGCAGCCAATTCAGGGGGCGAGATGGCTACACCTTC
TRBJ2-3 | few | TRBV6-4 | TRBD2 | CASSDSLAGGPDTQYF | TGTGCCAGCAGTGACTCACTAGCGGGAGGGCCAGATACGCAGTATTTT
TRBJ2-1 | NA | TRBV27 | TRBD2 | CASSPMGLAGAYNEQFF | TGTGCCAGCAGTCCAATGGGACTAGCGGGGGCATACAATGAGCAGTTCTTC
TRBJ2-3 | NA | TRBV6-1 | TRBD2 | CASGTLAGGPDTQYF | TGTGCCAGCGGAACACTAGCGGGAGGGCCAGATACGCAGTATTTT
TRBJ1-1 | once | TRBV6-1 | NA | CASSESSSDTEAFF | TGTGCCAGCAGTGAAAGTTCTAGTGACACTGAAGCTTTCTTT
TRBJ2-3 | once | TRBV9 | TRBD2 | CASSVDQGVGLAGGSQYF | TGTGCCAGCAGCGTAGACCAAGGGGTGGGACTAGCGGGAGGTTCGCAGTATTTT
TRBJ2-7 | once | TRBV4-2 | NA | CASSQAPGRSVEQYF | TGTGCCAGCAGCCAAGCCCCGGGGAGGTCCGTTGAGCAGTACTTC
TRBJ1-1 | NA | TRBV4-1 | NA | CASSQEGSRNTEAFF | TGCGCCAGCAGCCAAGAGGGAAGCAGGAACACTGAAGCTTTCTTT
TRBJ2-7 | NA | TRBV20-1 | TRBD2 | CSAYLAGEQYF | TGCAGTGCTTACCTAGCGGGGGAGCAGTACTTC
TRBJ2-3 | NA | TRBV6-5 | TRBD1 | CASSYSPGQGSDTQYF | TGTGCCAGCAGTTACTCACCGGGACAGGGGTCAGATACGCAGTATTTT
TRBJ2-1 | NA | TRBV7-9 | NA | CASSPTYNEQFF | TGTGCCAGCAGCCCGACCTACAATGAGCAGTTCTTC
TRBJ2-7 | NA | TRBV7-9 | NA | CASSPTGVEAGSPYEQYF | TGTGCCAGCAGCCCCACCGGGGTTGAGGCAGGGTCCCCCTACGAGCAGTACTTC
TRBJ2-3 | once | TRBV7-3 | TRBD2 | CASSMGTSGFTDTQYF | TGTGCCAGCAGCATGGGGACTAGCGGGTTCACAGATACGCAGTATTTT
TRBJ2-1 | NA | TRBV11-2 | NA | CASRFLGSEQFF | TGTGCCAGCAGATTCTTGGGCTCGGAGCAGTTCTTC
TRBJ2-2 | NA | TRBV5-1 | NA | CASSLEGVEELFF | TGCGCCAGCAGCTTGGAGGGAGTGGAGGAGCTGTTTTTT
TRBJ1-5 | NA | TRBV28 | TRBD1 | CAIRTGQIQQPQHF | TGTGCCATCCGGACAGGGCAGATCCAGCAGCCCCAGCATTTT
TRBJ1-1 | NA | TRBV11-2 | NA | CASSPGWTEAFF | TGTGCCAGCAGCCCAGGGTGGACTGAAGCTTTCTTT
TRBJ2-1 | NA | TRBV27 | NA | CASSWSGNEQFF | TGTGCCAGCAGTTGGAGTGGCAATGAGCAGTTCTTC
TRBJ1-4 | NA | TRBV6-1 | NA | CASSGLLQGATNEKLFF | TGTGCCAGCAGTGGCCTACTACAGGGCGCTACTAATGAAAAACTGTTTTTT
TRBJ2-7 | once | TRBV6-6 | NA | CASSYFIGLYEQYF | TGTGCCAGCAGTTACTTTATTGGGCTCTACGAGCAGTACTTC
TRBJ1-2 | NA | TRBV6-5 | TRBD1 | CATRGSRDRDYGYTF | TGTGCTACAAGGGGATCCCGGGACAGAGACTATGGCTACACCTTC
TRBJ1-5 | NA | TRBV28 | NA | CASSQIGGTYSNQPQHF | TGTGCCAGCAGCCAAATAGGAGGAACCTATAGCAATCAGCCCCAGCATTTT
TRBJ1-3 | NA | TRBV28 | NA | CASSRGLSIGTIYF | TGTGCCAGCTCGAGGGGCCTATCGATCGGCACCATATATTTT
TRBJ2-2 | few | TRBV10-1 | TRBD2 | CASSESREWWELFF | TGCGCCAGCAGTGAGTCGCGGGAGTGGTGGGAGCTGTTTTTT